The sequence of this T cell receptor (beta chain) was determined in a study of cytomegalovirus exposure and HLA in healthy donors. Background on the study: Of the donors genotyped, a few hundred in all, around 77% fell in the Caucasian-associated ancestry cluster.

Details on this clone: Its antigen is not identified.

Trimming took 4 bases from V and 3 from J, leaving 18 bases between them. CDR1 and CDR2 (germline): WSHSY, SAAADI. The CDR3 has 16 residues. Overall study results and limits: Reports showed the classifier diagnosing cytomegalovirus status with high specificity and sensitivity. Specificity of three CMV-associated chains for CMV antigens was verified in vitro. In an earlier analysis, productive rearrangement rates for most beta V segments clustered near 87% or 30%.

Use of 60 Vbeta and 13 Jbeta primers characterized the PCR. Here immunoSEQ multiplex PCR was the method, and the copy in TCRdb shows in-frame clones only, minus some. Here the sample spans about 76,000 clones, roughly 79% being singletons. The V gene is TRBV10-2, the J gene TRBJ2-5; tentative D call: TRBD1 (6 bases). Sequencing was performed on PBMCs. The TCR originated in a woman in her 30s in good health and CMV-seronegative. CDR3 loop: CASSGPDRFLEETQYF. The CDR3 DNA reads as TGCGCCAGCAGTGGCCCCGACAGGTTCCTAGAAGAGACCCAGTACTTC.